Each of the 9 T cell receptor beta chains below was sequenced from the same sample in a study of blood T cells in healthy people across ages. Together with a sample-barcoded 5' primer, a J-beta primer mix was included in a second PCR lasting 7 to 11 cycles. MiXCR was run by TCRdb on the 5' RACE reads, yielding one entry per CDR3 protein. The table lists about 1.6 million distinct CDR3 sequences, roughly 32% of them singletons. The sequenced sample was blood. The source of these receptors is a woman aged 25 to 39 in good health.

This clonotype turned up a few times. The V gene is TRBV12-3 or TRBV12-4, the J gene TRBJ2-7; 12 bases agree with TRBD2. The junction had 8 bases not matched to a gene; V was cut back by 2 bases and J by 6 bases. The CDR3 loop spans 16 amino acids. The CDR3 spells CASSLISSGGAGEQYF. CDR3 sequence (DNA): TGTGCCAGCAGTTTAATTTCTAGCGGGGGGGCCGGCGAGCAGTACTTC.

This clonotype was seen only once. Because the CDR3 is missing its conserved closing phenylalanine or tryptophan, this is likely a read error. The V and J genes are TRBV5-1 and TRBJ2-5; D uncertain. The CDR3 is made up of 14 amino acids. Germline V CDR1 and CDR2: SGHRS, YFSETQ. V was trimmed by 5 bases and J by 2 bases, leaving 13 bases between them. CDR3 DNA sequence: TGCGCCAGCAGGTACAGAGAACTTCAAGAGACCCAGTACGTC. This codes for CASRYRELQETQYV.

This clonotype occurred a few times. The chain uses TRBV12-3 or TRBV12-4 and TRBJ2-7; 7 bases align to TRBD1. The CDR3 has 17 residues. Trimming took 4 bases from V and 2 from J; bases not matched to a gene: 14. Written as DNA, the CDR3 is TGTGCCAGCAGTTCTAGCACACCCGGACAGGCTCCCTACGAGCAGTACTTC. This codes for CASSSSTPGQAPYEQYF.

The chain employs TRBV11-1 and TRBJ2-1, with 8 bases aligning to TRBD1. With 5 bases clipped from V and 5 bases from J, the junction kept 2 bases outside the gene matches. The CDR3 consists of 13 residues. From germline, CDR1 is SGHAT and CDR2 FQDESV (reference sequence). CDR3 protein: CASSRQGNNEQFF. The CDR3 nucleotides read TGTGCCAGCAGCCGACAGGGGAACAATGAGCAGTTCTTC.

This clonotype was seen a handful of times. V gene TRBV28 combines with J gene TRBJ2-5, with a possible D match to TRBD2 (5 bases). Germline V lookup: CDR1 MDHEN, CDR2 SYDVKM. The CDR3 extends over 15 amino acids. The germline V and J ends were trimmed by 6 bases and 3 bases, with 17 bases remaining between them. Written as DNA, the CDR3 is TGTGCCAGCAGCCCATTTGAGGGTCGGGAAGAGACCCAGTACTTC. It encodes CASSPFEGREETQYF. The variable domain in full, completed from reference TRBV28 and TRBJ2-5, reads DVKVTQSSRYLVKRTGEKVFLECVQDMDHENMFWYRQDPGLGLRLIYFSYDVKMKEKGDIPEGYSVSREKKERFSLILESASTNQTSMYLCASSPFEGREETQYFGPGTRLLVL.

The table lists this clonotype with a few counts. This chain joins TRBV27 and TRBJ2-7; 9 positions agree with TRBD1. The CDR3 consists of 15 residues. Germline V lookup: CDR1 MNHEY, CDR2 SMNVEV (reference sequence). The J segment lost 4 bases and the V segment lost 5 bases, leaving 9 bases of the junction unmatched. CDR3 amino acids: CASSLPGTGLYEQYF. CDR3 nucleotide sequence: TGTGCCAGCAGTCTACCAGGGACAGGGTTATACGAGCAGTACTTC.

This clonotype has a handful of counts. The rearrangement joins TRBV5-1 to TRBJ2-7, with D perhaps TRBD2 (5 bases). Deletions cut 0 bases from V and 5 bases from J, with 12 bases between. The CDR3 extends over 14 amino acids. The germline CDR1 and CDR2 sequences are SGHRS and YFSETQ. The CDR3: CASSLVGESDEQYF. As DNA, the CDR3 is TGCGCCAGCAGCTTGGTGGGAGAGTCAGACGAGCAGTACTTC.

The sample holds a few counts of this clonotype. The chain joins TRBV12-5 to TRBJ2-1; TRBD1 agrees at 9 bases. The CDR3 consists of 16 residues. Per the germline V gene, CDR1 is LGHNT and CDR2 is FRNRAP. V lost 0 bases to trimming and J lost 6 bases; unmatched junction nucleotides: 6. CDR3 region: CASGLVLGQGSNEQFF. The DNA of the CDR3 is TGTGCTAGTGGTTTGGTACTAGGACAGGGGAGCAATGAGCAGTTCTTC.

About this clonotype itself: Since no conserved phenylalanine or tryptophan closes the CDR3, a read error is the likely cause. CDR3 in DNA: TGTGCCAGCAGCATACAGGGGGCCGTACAGCCCCAGCATGTT. Its translation is CASSIQGAVQPQHV. The V gene is TRBV5-5, the J gene TRBJ1-5, with 9 nucleotides matching TRBD1. Trimming cost V 4 bases and J 7 bases; bases outside gene matches: 6. The CDR3 length is 14 residues. Germline V gene sequence: CDR1 SGHKS, CDR2 YYEKEE (reference sequence).